The 5 T cell receptor beta chains in this list originate from one sample, sequenced in a study of shared T cell receptors in the human thymus. Sequencing used immunoSEQ multiplex PCR; TCRdb keeps in-frame clones, though not all of them. This table holds more than 300,000 clones, 95% found once. Sequenced: thymocytes. All receptors come from a human donor.

The V call is TRBV5-6, the J call TRBJ2-1; TRBD2 is a possible D gene (6 bases). This CDR3 has 12 amino acids. V was cut by 4 bases and J by 16 bases, with 18 bases left in between. CDR1 SGHDT and CDR2 YYEEEE come from the germline V gene. CDR3 nucleotide sequence: TGTGCCAGCAGCAAACCGGGACTCCTCCTTTTCTTC. Its protein is CASSKPGLLLFF.

CDR3 sequence (DNA): TGTGCCAGCAGTTCTACAGATACGCAGTATTTT. Translated: CASSSTDTQYF. The rearrangement links TRBV28 to TRBJ2-3; D uncertain. This CDR3 spans 11 amino acids. Germline V gene sequence: CDR1 MDHEN, CDR2 SYDVKM. Trimming removed 4 bases from V and 3 bases from J, with 2 bases in between.

The chain's CDR3 is CASSVDIYNEQFF. DNA for the CDR3: TGTGCCAGTTCGGTAGACATCTACAATGAGCAGTTCTTC. The V and J genes are TRBV27 and TRBJ2-1; D not certain. The CDR3 totals 13 residues. Germline assignment: CDR1 MNHEY and CDR2 SMNVEV (reference sequence). V lost 9 bases to trimming and J lost 3 bases, with 12 bases between them.

This chain joins TRBV11-1 and TRBJ2-7; 8 bases map to TRBD2. The length of the CDR3 is 17 residues. The trim removed 3 bases at V and 0 bases at J, leaving 10 bases unmatched. Germline values: CDR1 SGHAT, CDR2 FQDESV (reference sequence). CDR3 protein: CASSFRAIAGNSYEQYF. The CDR3 nucleotides are TGTGCCAGCAGCTTCCGAGCTATAGCGGGAAACTCCTACGAGCAGTACTTC.

The gene calls are TRBV12-5 and TRBJ2-3; 10 nucleotides align to TRBD2. The CDR3 extends over 15 amino acids. Germline V gives CDR1 LGHNT, CDR2 FRNRAP. V trimming: 6 bases; J trimming: 2 bases; junction bases outside the gene matches: 5. CDR3 sequence: CASGRTSGLTDTQYF. As DNA, the CDR3 is TGTGCTAGTGGCCGGACTAGCGGACTCACAGATACGCAGTATTTT. The full variable domain, in which reference TRBV12-5 and TRBJ2-3 provide the parts outside the CDR3, is DARVTQTPRHKVTEMGQEVTMRCQPILGHNTVFWYRQTMMQGLELLAYFRNRAPLDDSGMPKDRFSAEMPDATLATLKIQPSEPRDSAVYFCASGRTSGLTDTQYFGPGTRLTVL.